The 3 T cell receptor beta chains given below trace back to one sample, sequenced in a study of CD8+ T cells in alopecia areata. Treatment specified: oral pan-JAK inhibitor, 5-10 mg twice daily. RNA was extracted and reverse transcribed into cDNA as the sequencing template. Only in-frame clones appear in the TCRdb table, and some are missing; sequencing was by immunoSEQ multiplex PCR. The sample has roughly 280,000 clones, approximately 60% seen once; the top ten hold roughly 0.93%. Specimen: CD4+ T cells sorted from blood, collected at roughly week 53, from a patient treated with tofacitinib. The origin of the receptors is a human donor with alopecia areata.

The rearrangement uses TRBV5-4 and TRBJ1-2; D not resolved. The CDR3 is 12 residues long. Trimming stripped 0 bases from V and 8 bases from J, with 8 bases between. Germline CDR1 and CDR2: SGHNT and YYREEE (reference sequence). CDR3 nucleotides: TGTGCCAGCAGCTTGGACGGACCCGGCTACACCTTC. Its protein is CASSLDGPGYTF.

This sequence joins TRBV4-1 and TRBJ1-6; TRBD1 is a possible D gene (5 bases). Germline V lookup: CDR1 MGHRA, CDR2 YSYEKL. There are 13 residues in the CDR3. Trimming took 1 base from V and 8 from J, leaving 6 bases between them. CDR3 region: CASSQVGDSPLHF. Written as DNA, the CDR3 is TGCGCCAGCAGCCAAGTGGGGGATTCACCCCTCCACTTT.

The CDR3 sequence: CASSRRPQETQYF. CDR3 nucleotide sequence: TGTGCCAGCAGCCGGCGGCCCCAAGAGACCCAGTACTTC. J is TRBJ2-5 and V is TRBV7-2; D is undetermined. CDR1 SGHTA and CDR2 FQGNSA come from the germline V gene. V dropped 5 bases and J dropped 1 base, with 8 bases sitting between them. The CDR3 consists of 13 residues.